This TCR beta chain was identified during a study of identical twins. Study-level findings and limits: Beta out-of-frame sequences displayed a weaker excess of sharing between twins.

TCRdb re-analysed the 5' RACE reads in MiXCR, keeping a single row per CDR3 protein. The data show hundreds of thousands of distinct CDR3 sequences, about 7% seen once. The sample holds a few counts of this clonotype. No antigen is known for it. This CDR3 has 16 residues. V lost 1 base, J lost 9 bases, and 7 bases stayed unmatched. Germline V lookup: CDR1 KGHDR, CDR2 SFDVKD. The same data also contributed to another study, on yellow fever vaccine responses in identical twins.

V usage is TRBV24-1 and J usage is TRBJ2-1; 11 bases map to TRBD2. The clonotype originates from a woman aged 18-29 years in good health. Sequences were obtained from memory (CD45RO+) T cells sorted from blood. CDR3 sequence (DNA): TGTGCCACCAGTGATTTTACTAGCGGGAGTAAGGGTGAGCAGTTCTTC. Translation: CATSDFTSGSKGEQFF.